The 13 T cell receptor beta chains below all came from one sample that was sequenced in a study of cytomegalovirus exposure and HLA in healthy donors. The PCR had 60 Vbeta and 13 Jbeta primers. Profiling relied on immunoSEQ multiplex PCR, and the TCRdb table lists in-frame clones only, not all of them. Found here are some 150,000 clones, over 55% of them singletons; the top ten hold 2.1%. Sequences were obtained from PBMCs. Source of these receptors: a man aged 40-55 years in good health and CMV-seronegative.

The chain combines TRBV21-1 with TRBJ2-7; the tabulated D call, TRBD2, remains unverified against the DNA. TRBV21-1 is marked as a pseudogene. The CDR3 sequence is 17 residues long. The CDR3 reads CASSKARQSGGRDEQYF. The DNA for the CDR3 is TGTGCCAGCAGCAAAGCGAGGCAGTCGGGAGGGCGCGACGAGCAGTACTTC.

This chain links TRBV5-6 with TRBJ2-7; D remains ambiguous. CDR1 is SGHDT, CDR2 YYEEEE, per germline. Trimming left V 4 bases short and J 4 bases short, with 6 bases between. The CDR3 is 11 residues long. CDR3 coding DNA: TGTGCCAGCAGCACGGGTTACGAGCAGTACTTC. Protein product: CASSTGYEQYF.

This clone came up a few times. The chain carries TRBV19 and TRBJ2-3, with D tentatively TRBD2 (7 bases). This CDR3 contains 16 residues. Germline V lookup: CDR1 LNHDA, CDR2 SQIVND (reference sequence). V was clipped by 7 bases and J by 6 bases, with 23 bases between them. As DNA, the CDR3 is TGTGCCAGTACGGCCTCTGGGGGCGGGAGTCTGGATACGCAGTATTTT. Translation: CASTASGGGSLDTQYF.

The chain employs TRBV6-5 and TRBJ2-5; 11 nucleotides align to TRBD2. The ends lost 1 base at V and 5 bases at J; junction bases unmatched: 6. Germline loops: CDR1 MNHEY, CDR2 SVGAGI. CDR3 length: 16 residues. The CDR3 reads CASSYYPSGGHETQYF. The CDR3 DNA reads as TGTGCCAGCAGTTACTACCCTAGCGGGGGGCACGAGACCCAGTACTTC.

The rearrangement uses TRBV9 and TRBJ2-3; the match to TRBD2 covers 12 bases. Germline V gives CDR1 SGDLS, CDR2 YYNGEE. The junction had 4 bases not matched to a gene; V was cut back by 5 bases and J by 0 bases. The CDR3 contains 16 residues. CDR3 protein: CASSTSGRWSTDTQYF. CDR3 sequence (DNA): TGTGCCAGCAGTACTAGCGGGAGGTGGAGCACAGATACGCAGTATTTT.

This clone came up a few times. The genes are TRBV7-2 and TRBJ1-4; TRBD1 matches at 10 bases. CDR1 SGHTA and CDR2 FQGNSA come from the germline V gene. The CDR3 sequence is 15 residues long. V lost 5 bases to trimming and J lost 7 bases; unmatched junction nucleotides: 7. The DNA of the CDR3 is TGTGCCAGCAGCGCGCGGACAGGGGGAACTGAAAAACTGTTTTTT. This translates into CASSARTGGTEKLFF.

The CDR3 DNA is TGTGCCAGCAGCGAGGGCAGGGGAAGGTGGACTGAAGCTTTCTTT. Translated: CASSEGRGRWTEAFF. The chain has TRBV21-1 and TRBJ1-1; the D call of TRBD1 is as the table states it, not checked on the DNA. TRBV21-1 is reported as a pseudogene. The CDR3 extends over 15 amino acids.

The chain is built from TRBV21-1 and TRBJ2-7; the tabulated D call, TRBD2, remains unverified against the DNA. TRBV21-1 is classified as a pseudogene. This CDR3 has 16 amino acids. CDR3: CASSALTSGSSYEQYF. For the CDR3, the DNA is TGTGCCAGCAGCGCACTCACTAGCGGGAGCTCCTACGAGCAGTACTTC.

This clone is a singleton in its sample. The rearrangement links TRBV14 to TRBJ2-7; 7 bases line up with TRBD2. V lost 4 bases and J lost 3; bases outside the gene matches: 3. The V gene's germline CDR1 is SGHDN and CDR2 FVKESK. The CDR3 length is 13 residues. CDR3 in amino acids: CASSRTRFYEQYF. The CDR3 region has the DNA TGTGCCAGCAGCCGGACTAGGTTCTACGAGCAGTACTTC.

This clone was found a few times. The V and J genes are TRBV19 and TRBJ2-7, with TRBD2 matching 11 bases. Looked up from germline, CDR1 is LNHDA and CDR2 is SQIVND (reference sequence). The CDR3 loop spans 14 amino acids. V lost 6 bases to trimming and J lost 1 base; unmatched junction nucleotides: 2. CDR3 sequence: CASRTSGDSYEQYF. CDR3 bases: TGTGCCAGTAGGACTAGCGGGGATTCCTACGAGCAGTACTTC.

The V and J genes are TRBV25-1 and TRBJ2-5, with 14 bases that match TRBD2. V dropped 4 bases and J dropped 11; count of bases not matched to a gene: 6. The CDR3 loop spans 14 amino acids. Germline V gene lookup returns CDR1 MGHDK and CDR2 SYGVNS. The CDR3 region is CASSAGLAGALQYF. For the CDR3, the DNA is TGTGCCAGCAGTGCGGGACTAGCGGGGGCCTTGCAGTACTTC.

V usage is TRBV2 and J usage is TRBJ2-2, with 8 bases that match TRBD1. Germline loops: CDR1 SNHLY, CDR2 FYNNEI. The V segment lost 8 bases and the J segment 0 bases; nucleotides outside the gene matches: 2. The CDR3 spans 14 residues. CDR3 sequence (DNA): TGTGCCAGCGACAGGGGCGCGAACACCGGGGAGCTGTTTTTT. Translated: CASDRGANTGELFF.

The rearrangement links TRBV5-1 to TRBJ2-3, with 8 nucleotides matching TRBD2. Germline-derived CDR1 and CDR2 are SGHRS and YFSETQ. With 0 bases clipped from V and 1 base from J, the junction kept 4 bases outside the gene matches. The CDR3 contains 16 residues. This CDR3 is CASSLVAGPRTDTQYF. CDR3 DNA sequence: TGCGCCAGCAGCTTGGTAGCGGGGCCTCGCACAGATACGCAGTATTTT. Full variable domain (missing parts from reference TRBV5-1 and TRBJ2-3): KAGVTQTPRYLIKTRGQQVTLSCSPISGHRSVSWYQQTPGQGLQFLFEYFSETQRNKGNFPGRFSGRQFSNSRSEMNVSTLELGDSALYLCASSLVAGPRTDTQYFGPGTRLTVL.